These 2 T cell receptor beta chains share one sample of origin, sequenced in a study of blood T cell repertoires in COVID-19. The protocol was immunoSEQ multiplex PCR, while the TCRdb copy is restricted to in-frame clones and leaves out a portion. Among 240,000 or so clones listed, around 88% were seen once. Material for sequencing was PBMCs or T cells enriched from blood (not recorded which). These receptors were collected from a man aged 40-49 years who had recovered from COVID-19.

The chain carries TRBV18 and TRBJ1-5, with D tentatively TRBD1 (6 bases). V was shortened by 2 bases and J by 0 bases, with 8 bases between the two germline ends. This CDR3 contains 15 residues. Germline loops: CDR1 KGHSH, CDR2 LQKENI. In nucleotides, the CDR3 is TGTGCCAGCTCACCAAGCAGGGGTAGCAATCAGCCCCAGCATTTT. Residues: CASSPSRGSNQPQHF.

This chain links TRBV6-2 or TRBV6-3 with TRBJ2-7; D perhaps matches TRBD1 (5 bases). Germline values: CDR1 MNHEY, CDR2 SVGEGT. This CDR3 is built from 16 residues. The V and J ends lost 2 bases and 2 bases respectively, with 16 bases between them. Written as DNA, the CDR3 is TGTGCCAGCAGTTACCCCCTAAGGGGCACGACCTACGAGCAGTACTTC. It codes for CASSYPLRGTTYEQYF.